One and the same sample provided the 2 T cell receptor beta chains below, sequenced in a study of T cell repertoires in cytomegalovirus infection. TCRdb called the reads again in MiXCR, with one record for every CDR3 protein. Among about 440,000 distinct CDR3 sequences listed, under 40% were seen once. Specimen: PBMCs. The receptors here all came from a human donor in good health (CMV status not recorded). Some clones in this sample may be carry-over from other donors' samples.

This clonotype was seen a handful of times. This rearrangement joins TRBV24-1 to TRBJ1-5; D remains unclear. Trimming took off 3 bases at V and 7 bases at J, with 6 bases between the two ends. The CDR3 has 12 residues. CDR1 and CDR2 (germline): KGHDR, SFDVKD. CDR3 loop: CATSDTPQPQHF. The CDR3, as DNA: TGTGCCACCAGTGATACCCCCCAGCCCCAGCATTTT.

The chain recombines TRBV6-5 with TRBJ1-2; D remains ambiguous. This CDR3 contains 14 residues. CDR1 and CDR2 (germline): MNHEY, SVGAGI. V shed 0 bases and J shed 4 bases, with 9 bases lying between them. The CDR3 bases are TGTGCCAGCAGTTACTCGGCCCCAGCCTATGGCTACACCTTC. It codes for CASSYSAPAYGYTF.